This T cell receptor beta chain was recovered during a study of T cell changes during pregnancy in multiple sclerosis. Sequencing used immunoSEQ multiplex PCR; TCRdb keeps in-frame clones, though not all of them. The table records some 39,000 clones, approximately 91% of them present only once. V trimming: 7 bases; J trimming: 2 bases; junction bases outside the gene matches: 4. Germline V lookup: CDR1 LNHDA, CDR2 SQIVND (reference sequence). The CDR3 is made up of 15 amino acids. The rearrangement joins TRBV19 to TRBJ2-1, with TRBD2 matching over 11 bases. The specimen comprised CD8+ T cells from peripheral blood mononuclear cells, sampled in the first trimester of pregnancy. This clonotype was obtained from a female donor with multiple sclerosis, enrolled in a pregnancy study. The CDR3 is CASTLTSGAYNEQFF. DNA of the CDR3: TGTGCCAGTACCTTGACTAGCGGGGCCTACAATGAGCAGTTCTTC.